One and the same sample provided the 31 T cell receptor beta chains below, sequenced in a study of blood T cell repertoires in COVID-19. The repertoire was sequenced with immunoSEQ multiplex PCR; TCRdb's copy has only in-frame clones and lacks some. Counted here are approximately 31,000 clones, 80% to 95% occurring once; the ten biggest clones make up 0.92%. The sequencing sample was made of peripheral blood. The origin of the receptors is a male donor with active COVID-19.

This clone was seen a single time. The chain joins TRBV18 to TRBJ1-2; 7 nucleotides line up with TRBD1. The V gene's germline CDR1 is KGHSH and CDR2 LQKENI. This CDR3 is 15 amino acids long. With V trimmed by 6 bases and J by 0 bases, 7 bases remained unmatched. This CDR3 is CASSEMTGTNYGYTF. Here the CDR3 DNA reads TGTGCCAGCTCCGAGATGACAGGGACTAACTATGGCTACACCTTC. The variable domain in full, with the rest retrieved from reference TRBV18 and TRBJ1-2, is NAGVMQNPRHLVRRRGQEARLRCSPMKGHSHVYWYRQLPEEGLKFMVYLQKENIIDESGMPKERFSAEFPKEGPSILRIQQVVRGDSAAYFCASSEMTGTNYGYTFGSGTRLTVV.

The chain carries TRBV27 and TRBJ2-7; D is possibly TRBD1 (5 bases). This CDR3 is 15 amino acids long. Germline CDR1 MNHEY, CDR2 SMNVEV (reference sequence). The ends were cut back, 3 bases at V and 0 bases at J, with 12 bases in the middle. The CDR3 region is CASSFDSMSSYEQYF. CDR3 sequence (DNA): TGTGCCAGCAGTTTTGACAGCATGAGCTCCTACGAGCAGTACTTC.

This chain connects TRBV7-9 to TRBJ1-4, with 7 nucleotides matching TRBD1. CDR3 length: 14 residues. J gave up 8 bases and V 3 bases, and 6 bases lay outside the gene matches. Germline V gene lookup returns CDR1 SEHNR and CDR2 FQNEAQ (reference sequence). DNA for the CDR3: TGTGCCAGCAGCTTCGAAGGGGGCAGGGAAAAACTGTTTTTT. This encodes CASSFEGGREKLFF.

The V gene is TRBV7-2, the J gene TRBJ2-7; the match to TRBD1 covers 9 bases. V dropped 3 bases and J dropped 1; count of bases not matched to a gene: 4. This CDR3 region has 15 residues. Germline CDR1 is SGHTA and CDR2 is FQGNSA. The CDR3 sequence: CASSFSDRGSYEQYF. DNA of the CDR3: TGTGCCAGCAGCTTTTCGGACAGGGGTTCCTACGAGCAGTACTTC.

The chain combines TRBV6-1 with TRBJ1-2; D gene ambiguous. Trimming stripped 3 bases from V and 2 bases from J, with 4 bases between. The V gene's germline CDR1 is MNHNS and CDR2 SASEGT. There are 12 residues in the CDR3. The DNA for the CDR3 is TGTGCCAGCAGTGACAGGAACTATGGCTACACCTTC. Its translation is CASSDRNYGYTF.

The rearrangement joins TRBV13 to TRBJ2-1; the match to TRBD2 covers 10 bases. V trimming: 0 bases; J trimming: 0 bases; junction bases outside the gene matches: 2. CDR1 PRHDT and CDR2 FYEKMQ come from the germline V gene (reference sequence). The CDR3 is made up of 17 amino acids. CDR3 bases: TGTGCCAGCAGCTTAGGACTAGCGGGGAGCTCCTACAATGAGCAGTTCTTC. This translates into CASSLGLAGSSYNEQFF.

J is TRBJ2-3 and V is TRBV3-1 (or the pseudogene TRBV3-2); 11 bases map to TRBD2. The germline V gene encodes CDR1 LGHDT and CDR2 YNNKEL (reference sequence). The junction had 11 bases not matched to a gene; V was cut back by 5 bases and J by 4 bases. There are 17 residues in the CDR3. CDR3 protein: CASSFKRLAGLADTQYF. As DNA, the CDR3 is TGTGCCAGCAGCTTTAAAAGACTAGCGGGGTTAGCAGATACGCAGTATTTT.

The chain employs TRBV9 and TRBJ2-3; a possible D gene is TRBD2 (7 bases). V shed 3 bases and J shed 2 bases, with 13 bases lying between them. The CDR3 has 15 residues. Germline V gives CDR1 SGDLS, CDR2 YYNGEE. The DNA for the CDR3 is TGTGCCAGCAGCGCTTGGGGGGGCCCCACAGATACGCAGTATTTT. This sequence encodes CASSAWGGPTDTQYF.

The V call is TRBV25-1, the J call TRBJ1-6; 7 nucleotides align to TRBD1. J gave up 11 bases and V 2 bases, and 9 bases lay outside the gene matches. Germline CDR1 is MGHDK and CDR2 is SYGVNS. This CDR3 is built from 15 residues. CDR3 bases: TGTGCCAGCAGTGAACTAGGACAGGCGGTAACACCCCTCCACTTT. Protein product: CASSELGQAVTPLHF.

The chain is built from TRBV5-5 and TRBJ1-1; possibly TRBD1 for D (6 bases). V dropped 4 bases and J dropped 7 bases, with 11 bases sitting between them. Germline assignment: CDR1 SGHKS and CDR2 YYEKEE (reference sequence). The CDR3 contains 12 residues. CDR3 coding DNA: TGTGCCAGCAGCCGACGGACAGTTGAAGCTTTCTTT. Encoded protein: CASSRRTVEAFF.

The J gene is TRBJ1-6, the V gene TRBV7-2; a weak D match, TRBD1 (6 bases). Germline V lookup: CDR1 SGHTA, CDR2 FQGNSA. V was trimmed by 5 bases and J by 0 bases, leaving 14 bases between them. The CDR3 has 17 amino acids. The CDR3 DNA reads TGTGCCAGCAGCCCTCTCACAGGGAGCTCCTATAATTCACCCCTCCACTTT. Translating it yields CASSPLTGSSYNSPLHF.

Here the CDR3 DNA reads TGCGCCAGCAGCCCTTACAAGGGGCCTGGAAACACCATATATTTT. It yields the protein CASSPYKGPGNTIYF. This chain joins TRBV5-1 and TRBJ1-3, with a possible D match to TRBD1 (5 bases). Germline-derived CDR1 and CDR2 are SGHRS and YFSETQ. The germline V and J ends were trimmed by 4 bases and 2 bases, with 13 bases remaining between them. The CDR3 contains 15 residues.

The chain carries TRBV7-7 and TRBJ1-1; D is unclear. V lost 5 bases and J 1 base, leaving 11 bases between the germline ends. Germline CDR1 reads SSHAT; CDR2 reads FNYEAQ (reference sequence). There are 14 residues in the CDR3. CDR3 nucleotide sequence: TGTGCCAGCAGCCCTACGCGGGCGAACACTGAAGCTTTCTTT. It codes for CASSPTRANTEAFF.

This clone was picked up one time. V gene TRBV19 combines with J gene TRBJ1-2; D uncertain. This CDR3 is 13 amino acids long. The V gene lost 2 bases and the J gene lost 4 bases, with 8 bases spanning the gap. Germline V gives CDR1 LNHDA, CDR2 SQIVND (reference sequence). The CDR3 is CASSINSPYGYTF. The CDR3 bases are TGTGCCAGTAGTATAAACAGTCCCTATGGCTACACCTTC.

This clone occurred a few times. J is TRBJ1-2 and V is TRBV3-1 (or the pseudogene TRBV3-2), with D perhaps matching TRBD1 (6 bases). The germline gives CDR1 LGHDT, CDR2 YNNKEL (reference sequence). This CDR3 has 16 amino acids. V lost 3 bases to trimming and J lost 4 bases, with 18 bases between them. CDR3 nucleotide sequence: TGTGCCAGCAGCCATAGGGGACAACCGCCCCTCTATGGCTACACCTTC. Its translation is CASSHRGQPPLYGYTF.

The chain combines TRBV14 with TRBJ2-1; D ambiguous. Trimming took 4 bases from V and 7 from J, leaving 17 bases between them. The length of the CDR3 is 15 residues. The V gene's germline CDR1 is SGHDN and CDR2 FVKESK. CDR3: CASSPPFFRDNEQFF. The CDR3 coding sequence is TGTGCCAGCAGCCCCCCTTTTTTTCGCGATAATGAGCAGTTCTTC.

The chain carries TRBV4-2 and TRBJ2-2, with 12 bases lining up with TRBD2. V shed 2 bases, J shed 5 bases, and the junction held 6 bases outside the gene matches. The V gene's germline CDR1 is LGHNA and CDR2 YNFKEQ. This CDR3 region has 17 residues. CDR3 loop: CASSQPSGGARTGELFF. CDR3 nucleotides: TGTGCCAGCAGCCAACCTAGCGGGGGGGCCCGTACCGGGGAGCTGTTTTTT.

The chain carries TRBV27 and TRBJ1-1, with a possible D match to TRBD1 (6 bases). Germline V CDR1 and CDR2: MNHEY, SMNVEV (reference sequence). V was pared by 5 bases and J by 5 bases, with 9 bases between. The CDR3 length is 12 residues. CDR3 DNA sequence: TGTGCCAGCAGTCCGAGGGGGACTGAAGCTTTCTTT. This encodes CASSPRGTEAFF.

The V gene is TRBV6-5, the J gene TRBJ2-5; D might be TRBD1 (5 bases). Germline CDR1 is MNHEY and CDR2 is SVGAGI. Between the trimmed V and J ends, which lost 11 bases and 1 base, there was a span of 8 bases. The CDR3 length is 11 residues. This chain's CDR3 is CAGAVQETQYF. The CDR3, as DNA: TGTGCCGGGGCGGTCCAAGAGACCCAGTACTTC.

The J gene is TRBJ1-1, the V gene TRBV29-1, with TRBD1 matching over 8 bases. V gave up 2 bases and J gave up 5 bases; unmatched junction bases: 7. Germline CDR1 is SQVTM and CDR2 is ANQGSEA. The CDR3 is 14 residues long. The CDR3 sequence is CSVELGTGGTEAFF. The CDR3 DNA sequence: TGCAGCGTTGAATTAGGGACAGGTGGGACTGAAGCTTTCTTT.

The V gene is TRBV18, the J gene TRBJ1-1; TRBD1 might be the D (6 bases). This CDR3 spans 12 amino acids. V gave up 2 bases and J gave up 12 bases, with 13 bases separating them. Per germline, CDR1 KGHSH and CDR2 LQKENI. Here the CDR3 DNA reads TGTGCCAGCTCACCAGTAACAGGGTCTACTTTCTTT. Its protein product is CASSPVTGSTFF.

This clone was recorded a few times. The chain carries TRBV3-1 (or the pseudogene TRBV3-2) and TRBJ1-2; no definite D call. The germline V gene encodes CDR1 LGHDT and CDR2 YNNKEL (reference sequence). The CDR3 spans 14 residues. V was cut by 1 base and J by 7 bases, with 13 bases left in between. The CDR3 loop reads CASSQGQRASGYTF. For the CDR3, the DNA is TGTGCCAGCAGCCAAGGGCAGCGGGCAAGTGGCTACACCTTC.

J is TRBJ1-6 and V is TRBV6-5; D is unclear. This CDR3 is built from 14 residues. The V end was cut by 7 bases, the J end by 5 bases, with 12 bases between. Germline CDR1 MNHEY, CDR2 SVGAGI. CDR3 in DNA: TGTGCCAGCAAGACTAGAAGAAATAATTCACCCCTCCACTTT. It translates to CASKTRRNNSPLHF.

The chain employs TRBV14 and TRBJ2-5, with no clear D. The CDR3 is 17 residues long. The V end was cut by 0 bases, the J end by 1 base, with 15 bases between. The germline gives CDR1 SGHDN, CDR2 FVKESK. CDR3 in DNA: TGTGCCAGCAGCCAAGAAACAGTATGGAACGGCCAAGAGACCCAGTACTTC. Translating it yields CASSQETVWNGQETQYF.

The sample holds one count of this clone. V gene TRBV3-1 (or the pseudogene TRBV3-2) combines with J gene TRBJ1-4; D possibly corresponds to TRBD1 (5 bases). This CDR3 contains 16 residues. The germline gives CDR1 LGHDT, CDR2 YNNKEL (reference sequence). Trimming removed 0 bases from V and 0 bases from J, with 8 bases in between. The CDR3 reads CASSQDGAATNEKLFF. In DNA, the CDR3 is TGTGCCAGCAGCCAAGATGGGGCAGCAACTAATGAAAAACTGTTTTTT.

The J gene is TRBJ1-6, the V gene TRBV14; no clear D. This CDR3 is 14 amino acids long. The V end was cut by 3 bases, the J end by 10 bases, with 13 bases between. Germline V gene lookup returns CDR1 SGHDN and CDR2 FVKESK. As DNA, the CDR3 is TGTGCCAGCAGCCAGCCCTACACGGGGTCACCCCTCCACTTT. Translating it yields CASSQPYTGSPLHF.

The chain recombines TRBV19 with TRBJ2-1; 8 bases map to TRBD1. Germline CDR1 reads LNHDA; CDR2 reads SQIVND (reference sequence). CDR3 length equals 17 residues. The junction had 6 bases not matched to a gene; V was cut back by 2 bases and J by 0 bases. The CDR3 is CASSIMADRVSYNEQFF. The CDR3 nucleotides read TGTGCCAGTAGTATAATGGCGGACAGGGTCTCCTACAATGAGCAGTTCTTC.

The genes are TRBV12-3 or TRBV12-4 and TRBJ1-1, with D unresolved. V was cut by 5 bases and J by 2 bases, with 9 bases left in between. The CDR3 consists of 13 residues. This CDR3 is CASSPVSNTEAFF. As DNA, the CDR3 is TGTGCCAGCAGTCCAGTTTCTAACACTGAAGCTTTCTTT.

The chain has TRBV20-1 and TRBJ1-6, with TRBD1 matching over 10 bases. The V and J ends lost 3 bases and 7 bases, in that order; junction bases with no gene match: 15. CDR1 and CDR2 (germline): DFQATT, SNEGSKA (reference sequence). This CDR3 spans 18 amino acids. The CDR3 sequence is CSASVRDRGKLGNSPLHF. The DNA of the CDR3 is TGCAGTGCTAGTGTCCGGGACAGGGGAAAATTGGGAAATTCACCCCTCCACTTT.

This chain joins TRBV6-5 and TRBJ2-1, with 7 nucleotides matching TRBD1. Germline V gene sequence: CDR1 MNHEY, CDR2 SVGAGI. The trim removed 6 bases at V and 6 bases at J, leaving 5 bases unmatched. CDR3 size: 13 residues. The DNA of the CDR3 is TGTGCCAGCAGCAGAGACAGGGTCAATGAGCAGTTCTTC. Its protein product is CASSRDRVNEQFF.

For the CDR3, the DNA is TGCGCCAGCAGCTTGAGGGGCACTGAAGCTTTCTTT. Translating gives CASSLRGTEAFF. The rearrangement links TRBV5-1 to TRBJ1-1, with D perhaps TRBD1 (5 bases). CDR1 is SGHRS, CDR2 YFSETQ, per germline. V was clipped by 1 base and J by 4 bases, with 5 bases between them. CDR3 length equals 12 residues.